These T cell receptor beta chains were read from a single sample in a study of cytomegalovirus exposure and HLA in healthy donors. Only in-frame clones appear in the TCRdb table, and some are missing; sequencing was by immunoSEQ multiplex PCR. The sample lists 180,000 or so clones; around 80% were seen once. Specimen: PBMCs. Every receptor here comes from a woman in her fifties or sixties in good health and CMV-seropositive. The CDR3 runs from the conserved cysteine through the conserved F or W. A D gene is named only where the DNA matches it firmly. Clone size, where shown, is once, few, many, or a class for clones that have expanded.

NA	TRBJ1-6	TRBV27	NA	CASSLEPPEIPNSPLHF	TGTGCCAGCAGTTTAGAGCCCCCTGAGATTCCTAATTCACCCCTCCACTTT
NA	TRBJ2-1	TRBV7-9	TRBD2	CASSLIAGGPGNEQFF	TGTGCCAGCAGCTTAATAGCGGGAGGGCCTGGGAATGAGCAGTTCTTC
NA	TRBJ2-7	TRBV6-6	NA	CASSYSEQYEQYF	TGTGCCAGCAGTTACTCGGAGCAGTACGAGCAGTACTTC
NA	TRBJ1-3	TRBV5-1	TRBD1	CASSATGGSGNTIYF	TGCGCCAGCAGCGCGACAGGGGGCTCTGGAAACACCATATATTTT
NA	TRBJ2-1	TRBV4-2	TRBD2	CASSPQLAGGLDEQFF	TGTGCCAGCAGCCCACAACTAGCGGGGGGGCTCGATGAGCAGTTCTTC
NA	TRBJ1-4	TRBV28	TRBD1	CASSFDRVPNEKLFF	TGTGCCAGCAGTTTCGACAGGGTGCCTAATGAAAAACTGTTTTTT
few	TRBJ1-4	TRBV5-1	TRBD1	CASSLADRGFEKLFF	TGCGCCAGCAGCTTGGCGGACAGGGGATTTGAAAAACTGTTTTTT
few	TRBJ2-3	TRBV4-3	TRBD2	CASSQDGAGGHGTDTQYF	TGCGCCAGCAGCCAAGATGGAGCGGGGGGGCACGGGACAGATACGCAGTATTTT
NA	TRBJ2-7	TRBV19	TRBD2	CATRRTSGGIPTVEYF	TGTGCCACTCGCCGGACTAGCGGGGGTATTCCTACGGTCGAGTACTTC
NA	TRBJ2-3	TRBV4-1	NA	CASSHDLVTDTQYF	TGCGCCAGCAGCCACGACTTGGTCACAGATACGCAGTATTTT
NA	TRBJ1-1	TRBV27	NA	CASQVRRGIKNTEAFF	TGTGCCAGCCAGGTTCGGAGGGGCATCAAGAACACTGAAGCTTTCTTT
NA	TRBJ1-1	TRBV25-1	NA	CASSAMEALEAFF	TGTGCCAGCAGTGCAATGGAGGCCCTTGAAGCTTTCTTT
NA	TRBJ2-2	TRBV2	NA	CATRQTINTGELFF	TGTGCCACGAGACAGACGATCAACACCGGGGAGCTGTTTTTT
NA	TRBJ2-5	TRBV13	TRBD2	CASSLELAGEETQYF	TGTGCCAGCAGCTTAGAACTAGCGGGGGAAGAGACCCAGTACTTC
NA	TRBJ1-4	TRBV7-9	TRBD1	CASSLRTGQGRAANEKLFF	TGTGCCAGCAGCTTACGCACGGGACAGGGGAGGGCGGCTAATGAAAAACTGTTTTTT
NA	TRBJ2-1	TRBV29-1	NA	CSVEDLTRAYNEQFF	TGCAGCGTTGAAGATCTGACCCGGGCCTACAATGAGCAGTTCTTC
NA	TRBJ2-5	TRBV28	NA	CASRIRGGGETQYF	TGTGCCAGCAGGATTAGGGGGGGCGGGGAGACCCAGTACTTC
NA	TRBJ1-1	TRBV29-1	NA	CSASGPEMRRLGREAFF	TGCAGCGCTTCAGGTCCCGAAATGAGGAGGTTGGGTCGGGAGGCTTTCTTT
few	TRBJ1-5	TRBV10-1	TRBD1	CASSRLQGRSQPQHF	TGCGCCAGCAGTCGCCTACAGGGGAGAAGTCAGCCCCAGCATTTT